What follows are 30 T cell receptor beta chains derived from one specimen sequenced in a study of OX40 agonist ivuxolimab in advanced cancers. The receptor library was made with the immunoSEQ multiplex PCR assay. TCRdb took this table from immuneACCESS and kept in-frame rearrangements with V and J called. Such tables lack part of the clones; where checked against another copy, unresolved V genes explain under half of the gap, and the rest is unexplained. The table for this sample lists 65,000 to 85,000 clones; 70% to 90% of them were counted only once. In total, the top ten clones hold 1.5% to 2% of the sample. This sample comprised CD4+ or CD8+ T cells sorted from blood, obtained in a trial of the OX40 agonist ivuxolimab. The receptors here all came from an adult with an advanced solid tumor such as melanoma, head and neck, liver or kidney cancer.

V gene TRBV5-4 combines with J gene TRBJ1-2; TRBD1 might be the D (6 bases). The CDR3 totals 13 residues. Per germline, CDR1 SGHNT and CDR2 YYREEE (reference sequence). V dropped 4 bases and J dropped 7 bases, with 14 bases sitting between them. Here the CDR3 reads CASSPQGRFGYTF. CDR3 bases: TGTGCCAGCAGCCCTCAGGGGAGGTTTGGCTACACCTTC.

Here the CDR3 reads CASSETSGSSSNNEQFF. Here the CDR3 DNA reads TGCGCCAGCAGTGAGACTAGCGGGAGTTCGTCCAACAATGAGCAGTTCTTC. The chain has TRBV10-1 and TRBJ2-1; 11 nucleotides match TRBD2. Germline CDR1 and CDR2: WNHNN and SYGVQD (reference sequence). The CDR3 is made up of 17 amino acids. Germline trimming cut 2 bases from V and 5 bases from J; bases unmatched to any gene: 8.

The chain joins TRBV19 to TRBJ2-7, with D possibly matching TRBD2 (6 bases). Germline CDR1 and CDR2: LNHDA and SQIVND (reference sequence). This CDR3 spans 16 amino acids. Trimming pared 0 bases from V and 3 bases from J, leaving 15 bases between. This CDR3 reads CASSIDSGLALYEQYF. The CDR3 region has the DNA TGTGCCAGTAGTATAGATTCCGGGCTAGCGCTCTACGAGCAGTACTTC.

The V and J genes are TRBV19 and TRBJ2-2, with 8 bases fitting TRBD1. This CDR3 is 18 amino acids long. The germline V gene encodes CDR1 LNHDA and CDR2 SQIVND (reference sequence). V lost 2 bases to trimming and J lost 4 bases; unmatched junction nucleotides: 12. The CDR3 region is CASSIPNDRGLTTGELFF. DNA of the CDR3: TGTGCCAGTAGTATACCAAACGACAGGGGTCTTACCACCGGGGAGCTGTTTTTT.

This sequence joins TRBV10-2 and TRBJ2-6, with TRBD2 matching 11 bases. This CDR3 has 19 residues. Losses at the gene ends were 1 base for V and 1 base for J; bases not matched to a gene: 6. Looked up from germline, CDR1 is WSHSY and CDR2 is SAAADI. CDR3 in DNA: TGCGCCAGCAGTGAGTTAGCGGGAGGGATAGGGTCTGGGGCCAACGTCCTGACTTTC. Amino acids: CASSELAGGIGSGANVLTF.

The chain has TRBV28 and TRBJ1-2, with 10 bases aligning to TRBD1. The CDR3 sequence is 14 residues long. Trimming at V came to 6 bases and at J to 4 bases, leaving 5 bases not matched to a gene. Germline lookup yields CDR1 MDHEN and CDR2 SYDVKM. The CDR3 region has the DNA TGTGCCAGCAGCTCGGGACAGGGGAGCTATGGCTACACCTTC. Protein product: CASSSGQGSYGYTF.

The rearrangement links TRBV7-8 to TRBJ1-2, with D tentatively TRBD1 (6 bases). The CDR3 is 12 residues long. Deletions cut 5 bases from V and 4 bases from J, with 8 bases between. The germline V gene encodes CDR1 SGHVS and CDR2 FQNEAQ. The CDR3: CASSTDSYGYTF. CDR3 nucleotide sequence: TGTGCCAGCAGCACGGACAGCTATGGCTACACCTTC.

V and J are TRBV30 and TRBJ2-7; D may correspond to TRBD1 or TRBD2 (6 bases each). Germline V CDR1 and CDR2: GTSNPN, SVGIG (reference sequence). V was clipped by 6 bases and J by 7 bases, with 19 bases between them. CDR3 size: 13 residues. CDR3 sequence: CACKGGVLGEQYF. Here the CDR3 DNA reads TGTGCCTGTAAGGGGGGCGTGTTGGGGGAGCAGTACTTC.

V gene TRBV18 combines with J gene TRBJ1-2, with D possibly being TRBD1 (6 bases). The V gene lost 0 bases and the J gene lost 1 base, with 9 bases spanning the gap. CDR1 and CDR2 from the germline V gene are KGHSH and LQKENI. CDR3 size: 15 residues. The CDR3 loop reads CASSPPNRDNYGYTF. The CDR3 nucleotides read TGTGCCAGCTCACCACCTAACAGGGATAACTATGGCTACACCTTC.

The V gene is TRBV7-9, the J gene TRBJ2-6, with D possibly TRBD1 on 6 matching bases. Trimming shortened V by 1 base and J by 2 bases, and 6 bases separated the two germline ends. Germline V gives CDR1 SEHNR, CDR2 FQNEAQ (reference sequence). CDR3 length: 15 amino acids. The CDR3 here is CASSLDRAGANVLTF. The CDR3 DNA reads TGTGCCAGCAGCTTAGACAGGGCTGGGGCCAACGTCCTGACTTTC.

The genes are TRBV14 and TRBJ1-1, with 7 bases that match TRBD1. The germline gives CDR1 SGHDN, CDR2 FVKESK. The CDR3 is made up of 16 amino acids. The J segment lost 6 bases and the V segment lost 2 bases, leaving 12 bases of the junction unmatched. CDR3 bases: TGTGCCAGCAGCCAAAACACGGCAGGGGGAAGGGCTGAAGCTTTCTTT. Its translation is CASSQNTAGGRAEAFF.

Turning to this clone: One junction end does not reproduce the germline sequence, and a read error may be involved. The chain carries TRBV29-1 and TRBJ2-1; D ambiguous. Germline V gene data show CDR1 as SQVTM and CDR2 as ANQGSEA. This CDR3 is 13 amino acids long. CDR3 nucleotide sequence: TGCAGCGTTGAAGTAATGGCGATCGGGCTGCGGATCTTC. Translating it yields CSVEVMAIGLRIF.

The rearrangement joins TRBV5-1 to TRBJ2-1; D is uncertain. This CDR3 has 12 residues. Trimming shortened V by 0 bases and J by 5 bases, and 3 bases separated the two germline ends. Germline V gene sequence: CDR1 SGHRS, CDR2 YFSETQ. CDR3 in amino acids: CASSLGHNEQFF. CDR3 nucleotide sequence: TGCGCCAGCAGCTTGGGGCACAATGAGCAGTTCTTC. The full variable domain, with the rest looked up from reference TRBV5-1 and TRBJ2-1, is KAGVTQTPRYLIKTRGQQVTLSCSPISGHRSVSWYQQTPGQGLQFLFEYFSETQRNKGNFPGRFSGRQFSNSRSEMNVSTLELGDSALYLCASSLGHNEQFFGPGTRLTVL.

V usage is TRBV7-2 and J usage is TRBJ2-7; maybe TRBD2 (6 bases). CDR3 length: 15 residues. Between the trimmed V and J ends, which lost 5 bases and 2 bases, there was a span of 16 bases. Per germline, CDR1 SGHTA and CDR2 FQGNSA. The CDR3 bases are TGTGCCAGCAGCCCGCCACTAGCATATGCCTACGAGCAGTACTTC. Protein product: CASSPPLAYAYEQYF.

This chain connects TRBV5-4 to TRBJ2-3, with 11 bases lining up with TRBD1. Germline V CDR1 and CDR2: SGHNT, YYREEE (reference sequence). The CDR3 length is 17 residues. V lost 0 bases to trimming and J lost 5 bases; unmatched junction nucleotides: 8. The CDR3 protein is CASSLVRVGQGGDTQYF. As DNA, the CDR3 is TGTGCCAGCAGCTTGGTTAGGGTGGGACAGGGGGGAGATACGCAGTATTTT.

The rearrangement uses TRBV27 and TRBJ1-3, with a weak D call TRBD1 (6 bases). Germline-derived CDR1 and CDR2 are MNHEY and SMNVEV (reference sequence). This CDR3 region has 16 residues. Trimming left V 5 bases short and J 2 bases short, with 16 bases between. The CDR3 bases are TGTGCCAGCAGTAGGAGACTGGGGGCCGCTGGAAACACCATATATTTT. Translated, it gives CASSRRLGAAGNTIYF.

The chain joins TRBV2 to TRBJ2-5; 13 nucleotides line up with TRBD2. CDR1 SNHLY and CDR2 FYNNEI come from the germline V gene. V was clipped by 8 bases and J by 5 bases; unmatched bases: 8. The CDR3 is 15 residues long. The CDR3 bases are TGTGCCAGCGTCACTAGCGGGGGGGTACGTGAGACCCAGTACTTC. This gives the protein CASVTSGGVRETQYF. The whole variable domain, remainder taken from reference TRBV2 and TRBJ2-5, is EPEVTQTPSHQVTQMGQEVILRCVPISNHLYFYWYRQILGQKVEFLVSFYNNEISEKSEIFDDQFSVERPDGSNFTLKIRSTKLEDSAMYFCASVTSGGVRETQYFGPGTRLLVL.

The V gene is TRBV30, the J gene TRBJ1-5; D is unclear. In germline, CDR1 is GTSNPN, CDR2 SVGIG (reference sequence). V was trimmed by 3 bases and J by 4 bases, leaving 13 bases between them. The CDR3 extends over 14 amino acids. The CDR3 region has the DNA TGTGCCTGGAGGGGGTCCGCCGAGAATCAGCCCCAGCATTTT. It yields the protein CAWRGSAENQPQHF.

The chain recombines TRBV7-3 with TRBJ2-5; possible D gene TRBD2, 5 bases. V was trimmed by 2 bases and J by 4 bases, leaving 14 bases between them. The CDR3 runs 15 residues. CDR1 and CDR2 (germline): SGHTA, FQGTGA. The CDR3 protein is CASSLEPGFGETQYF. CDR3 in DNA: TGTGCCAGCAGCTTAGAGCCGGGGTTCGGAGAGACCCAGTACTTC. The full variable domain, rest sourced from reference TRBV7-3 and TRBJ2-5, is GAGVSQTPSNKVTEKGKYVELRCDPISGHTALYWYRQSLGQGPEFLIYFQGTGAADDSGLPNDRFFAVRPEGSVSTLKIQRTERGDSAVYLCASSLEPGFGETQYFGPGTRLLVL.

The V and J genes are TRBV29-1 and TRBJ1-4; no definite D call. CDR1 is SQVTM, CDR2 ANQGSEA, per germline. The CDR3 is 13 residues long. V was cut by 0 bases and J by 5 bases, with 7 bases left in between. The CDR3 sequence: CSVEEYANEKLFF. CDR3 nucleotides: TGCAGCGTTGAAGAATACGCGAATGAAAAACTGTTTTTT.

This sequence joins TRBV9 and TRBJ1-2; 11 nucleotides agree with TRBD1. The junction had 6 bases not matched to a gene; V was cut back by 0 bases and J by 5 bases. Germline V CDR1 and CDR2: SGDLS, YYNGEE. The CDR3 is 16 residues long. CDR3 in amino acids: CASSVGTGGDGYGYTF. DNA of the CDR3: TGTGCCAGCAGCGTAGGGACAGGGGGCGATGGTTATGGCTACACCTTC.

V gene TRBV18 combines with J gene TRBJ1-1; D is unclear. The CDR3 has 16 amino acids. Trimming took 1 base from V and 0 from J, leaving 12 bases between them. The germline V gene encodes CDR1 KGHSH and CDR2 LQKENI. CDR3 protein: CASSPQGSTMNTEAFF. The CDR3 coding sequence is TGTGCCAGCTCACCACAGGGTTCAACTATGAACACTGAAGCTTTCTTT.

This clone was seen a few times. This chain uses TRBV11-3 with TRBJ1-1; 7 bases match TRBD1. The CDR3 extends over 13 amino acids. The germline gives CDR1 SGHNT, CDR2 YENEEA. V lost 1 base and J lost 4; bases outside the gene matches: 0. As DNA, the CDR3 is TGTGCCAGCAGCTTAGCAGGGGGCACTGAAGCTTTCTTT. Translating gives CASSLAGGTEAFF.

This clone was seen only once. The chain employs TRBV10-3 and TRBJ2-3; no reliable D call. Germline CDR1 ENHRY, CDR2 SYGVKD. The CDR3 covers 14 residues. Deletions cut 7 bases from V and 8 bases from J, with 19 bases between. CDR3 nucleotides: TGTGCCATCACCAAGTCCCCGAAGAGTGGTACGCAGTATTTT. Its protein product is CAITKSPKSGTQYF.

This clone was picked up a small number of times. V gene TRBV5-1 combines with J gene TRBJ1-1, with a tentative D call TRBD1 (5 bases). The germline CDR1 and CDR2 sequences are SGHRS and YFSETQ. The CDR3 has 14 amino acids. Trimming pared 3 bases from V and 8 bases from J, leaving 17 bases between. The CDR3 DNA is TGCGCCAGCAGCTCCCCCCCCGGGGCCGGGGAAGCTTTCTTT. This sequence encodes CASSSPPGAGEAFF.

The chain combines TRBV2 with TRBJ1-1, with D possibly being TRBD1 (5 bases). Germline assignment: CDR1 SNHLY and CDR2 FYNNEI. Between the trimmed V and J ends, which lost 5 bases and 6 bases, there was a span of 16 bases. CDR3 length: 14 amino acids. As DNA, the CDR3 is TGTGCCAGCAGTAGCGGACTGGGGCTTTCTGAAGCTTTCTTT. Translation: CASSSGLGLSEAFF.

This clone occurred a few times. Here the CDR3 reads CASSPRTVGTGELFF. The CDR3 DNA follows: TGTGCCAGCTCACCCAGGACAGTGGGCACCGGGGAGCTGTTTTTT. The J gene is TRBJ2-2, the V gene TRBV18; TRBD1 might be the D (6 bases). The V gene's germline CDR1 is KGHSH and CDR2 LQKENI. The V end was cut by 3 bases, the J end by 4 bases, with 12 bases between. This CDR3 spans 15 amino acids. The whole variable domain, remainder taken from reference TRBV18 and TRBJ2-2, is NAGVMQNPRHLVRRRGQEARLRCSPMKGHSHVYWYRQLPEEGLKFMVYLQKENIIDESGMPKERFSAEFPKEGPSILRIQQVVRGDSAAYFCASSPRTVGTGELFFGEGSRLTVL.

Here the CDR3 DNA reads TGTGCCAGCAGTGTCGGCAGCTGGACGCCCCAGCATTTT. As protein: CASSVGSWTPQHF. This chain connects TRBV2 to TRBJ1-5; no clear D gene. CDR1 and CDR2 from the germline V gene are SNHLY and FYNNEI. The CDR3 runs to 13 residues. The germline V and J ends were trimmed by 4 bases and 9 bases, with 13 bases remaining between them.

The chain is built from TRBV11-1 and TRBJ1-1; 7 bases agree with TRBD1. V shed 4 bases and J 5 bases; nucleotides not matched to a gene: 4. CDR1 and CDR2 (germline): SGHAT, FQDESV (reference sequence). There are 13 residues in the CDR3. CDR3 in DNA: TGTGCCAGCAGCTCCCGGGACAGAACTGAAGCTTTCTTT. Translating gives CASSSRDRTEAFF.

The gene calls are TRBV18 and TRBJ2-2, with unresolved D. Per germline, CDR1 KGHSH and CDR2 LQKENI. Trimming shortened V by 0 bases and J by 4 bases, and 9 bases separated the two germline ends. CDR3 length equals 15 residues. CDR3: CASSPPVVSTGELFF. In DNA form, the CDR3 reads TGTGCCAGCTCACCACCGGTGGTGTCCACCGGGGAGCTGTTTTTT. Full variable domain (missing parts from reference TRBV18 and TRBJ2-2): NAGVMQNPRHLVRRRGQEARLRCSPMKGHSHVYWYRQLPEEGLKFMVYLQKENIIDESGMPKERFSAEFPKEGPSILRIQQVVRGDSAAYFCASSPPVVSTGELFFGEGSRLTVL.